One sample yielded the 16 T cell receptor beta chains listed below, sequenced in a study of T cell responses to AZD1222 COVID-19 vaccine. Repertoires were generated with immunoSEQ multiplex PCR, while TCRdb's copy carries only in-frame clones and drops some. The sample consists of about 67,000 clones, 80% to 85% of them appearing once. The sequencing here drew on peripheral blood, taken on day 0 of AZD1222 vaccination. All receptors come from an adult in good health.

V and J are TRBV15 and TRBJ1-1; 9 positions match TRBD1. V shed 3 bases, J shed 0 bases, and the junction held 2 bases outside the gene matches. Germline CDR1 is LNHNV and CDR2 is YYDKDF (reference sequence). The CDR3 has 15 amino acids. CDR3 in amino acids: CATSSWDRVNTEAFF. As DNA, the CDR3 is TGTGCCACCAGCAGTTGGGACAGGGTGAACACTGAAGCTTTCTTT.

The chain is built from TRBV3-1 (or the pseudogene TRBV3-2) and TRBJ2-3; 16 bases map to TRBD2. After removal of 3 bases from V and 4 bases from J, the junction contained 10 bases not matched to a gene. The CDR3 has 19 residues. Germline-derived CDR1 and CDR2 are LGHDT and YNNKEL (reference sequence). CDR3 sequence (DNA): TGTGCCAGCAGCCATTTGGGACTAGCGGGAGGGCCCCTCGCAGATACGCAGTATTTT. Residues: CASSHLGLAGGPLADTQYF.

The chain couples TRBV19 to TRBJ2-5; tentative D call: TRBD2 (6 bases). CDR3 length: 11 amino acids. Trimming stripped 10 bases from V and 5 bases from J, with 11 bases between. Per the germline V gene, CDR1 is LNHDA and CDR2 is SQIVND (reference sequence). In DNA form, the CDR3 reads TGTGCCACCGACAGCGGGGAGACCCAGTACTTC. It specifies CATDSGETQYF. Full variable domain (outside the CDR3, taken from reference TRBV19 and TRBJ2-5): DGGITQSPKYLFRKEGQNVTLSCEQNLNHDAMYWYRQDPGQGLRLIYYSQIVNDFQKGDIAEGYSVSREKKESFPLTVTSAQKNPTAFYLCATDSGETQYFGPGTRLLVL.

This chain connects TRBV14 to TRBJ2-2; D remains ambiguous. CDR1 is SGHDN, CDR2 FVKESK, per germline. The CDR3 has 14 residues. Trimming pared 4 bases from V and 7 bases from J, leaving 13 bases between. CDR3 residues: CASSLNRARGELFF. The CDR3 nucleotides are TGTGCCAGCAGCCTTAACCGGGCCCGCGGGGAGCTGTTTTTT.

This clone has just a few counts. The chain has TRBV27 and TRBJ2-1, with 7 bases fitting TRBD2. V shed 4 bases, J shed 9 bases, and the junction held 6 bases outside the gene matches. The CDR3 has 13 residues. CDR1 is MNHEY, CDR2 SMNVEV, per germline (reference sequence). The CDR3 spells CASSSRLAGEQFF. The CDR3 DNA reads TGTGCCAGCAGTTCCAGACTAGCAGGTGAGCAGTTCTTC.

This CDR3 is CASTRDRGSYGYTF. The CDR3 nucleotides read TGTGCCAGCACTAGGGACAGGGGCAGCTATGGCTACACCTTC. The chain employs TRBV6-5 and TRBJ1-2, with 10 bases aligning to TRBD1. The germline V gene has CDR1 MNHEY and CDR2 SVGAGI. This CDR3 has 14 residues. V was pared by 7 bases and J by 4 bases, with 6 bases of the junction left unmatched.

The chain joins TRBV4-2 to TRBJ2-1, with TRBD2 identical over 11 bases. CDR3 length: 17 amino acids. V lost 0 bases to trimming and J lost 0 bases; unmatched junction nucleotides: 1. Per the germline V gene, CDR1 is LGHNA and CDR2 is YNFKEQ. The CDR3 nucleotides read TGTGCCAGCAGCCAAGATCTAGCGGGGGGCTCCTACAATGAGCAGTTCTTC. It yields the protein CASSQDLAGGSYNEQFF.

The rearrangement joins TRBV7-2 to TRBJ2-1; 9 bases are shared with TRBD2. Germline V gene lookup returns CDR1 SGHTA and CDR2 FQGNSA. The CDR3 runs to 17 residues. The J segment lost 0 bases and the V segment lost 5 bases, leaving 8 bases of the junction unmatched. The CDR3 sequence is CASSKQRAGGSYNEQFF. The CDR3 region has the DNA TGTGCCAGCAGCAAACAACGAGCGGGAGGCTCCTACAATGAGCAGTTCTTC. Supplemented by reference TRBV7-2 and TRBJ2-1, the full variable domain reads GAGVSQSPSNKVTEKGKDVELRCDPISGHTALYWYRQSLGQGLEFLIYFQGNSAPDKSGLPSDRFSAERTGGSVSTLTIQRTQQEDSAVYLCASSKQRAGGSYNEQFFGPGTRLTVL.

This sequence joins TRBV7-2 and TRBJ1-6, with no clear D. Germline lookup yields CDR1 SGHTA and CDR2 FQGNSA. The CDR3 has 12 residues. V shed 5 bases and J shed 9 bases, with 8 bases lying between them. The CDR3 protein is CASSPTPSPLHF. In DNA, the CDR3 is TGTGCCAGCAGCCCGACACCTTCACCCCTCCACTTT.

J is TRBJ2-7 and V is TRBV5-6, with no clear D. Germline CDR1 SGHDT, CDR2 YYEEEE. The CDR3 is made up of 12 amino acids. V lost 5 bases and J 6 bases, leaving 12 bases between the germline ends. The CDR3 protein is CASSQTFSEQYF. The CDR3 DNA reads TGTGCCAGCAGTCAGACATTCAGCGAGCAGTACTTC.

This clone was detected only a few times. This chain connects TRBV10-3 to TRBJ2-1; no definite D call. Germline V lookup: CDR1 ENHRY, CDR2 SYGVKD. V was pared by 10 bases and J by 6 bases, with 10 bases between. The CDR3 length is 11 residues. CDR3 amino acids: CATSRANEQFF. CDR3 coding DNA: TGTGCCACCTCCCGGGCCAATGAGCAGTTCTTC.

This CDR3 reads CASSLDLHYNEQFF. In DNA, the CDR3 is TGTGCCAGCAGCTTAGATCTACACTACAATGAGCAGTTCTTC. The V gene is TRBV11-2, the J gene TRBJ2-1, with D unclear. Per germline, CDR1 SGHAT and CDR2 FQNNGV. CDR3 size: 14 residues. Trimming shortened V by 0 bases and J by 3 bases, and 6 bases separated the two germline ends.

This clone was found once. This chain joins TRBV18 and TRBJ1-1, with a tentative D call TRBD1 (5 bases). CDR3 length: 16 amino acids. V shed 3 bases and J shed 4 bases, with 18 bases lying between them. Germline V gives CDR1 KGHSH, CDR2 LQKENI. CDR3 protein: CASSPALTRDLTEAFF. The CDR3 DNA is TGTGCCAGCTCACCTGCCCTGACCCGGGACCTCACTGAAGCTTTCTTT.

The genes are TRBV10-3 and TRBJ2-3; D is ambiguous. CDR1 is ENHRY and CDR2 is SYGVKD in the germline V gene. The CDR3 is 13 residues long. The V end lost 7 bases, the J end lost 0 bases, and 8 bases lay between the germline ends. As DNA, the CDR3 is TGTGCCATCAACTTAAACAGCACAGATACGCAGTATTTT. It is translated as CAINLNSTDTQYF.

The CDR3 region has the DNA TGTGCCAGCAGTTCGTACAGGGGAGAGAGCACAGATACGCAGTATTTT. Translated, it gives CASSSYRGESTDTQYF. This chain uses TRBV27 with TRBJ2-3; 7 nucleotides match TRBD1. Germline assignment: CDR1 MNHEY and CDR2 SMNVEV (reference sequence). Losses at the gene ends were 4 bases for V and 0 bases for J; bases not matched to a gene: 7. The CDR3 has 16 residues.

The table lists this clone with a few counts. The rearrangement links TRBV18 to TRBJ2-5; D is ambiguous. Trimming stripped 5 bases from V and 5 bases from J, with 12 bases between. Germline assignment: CDR1 KGHSH and CDR2 LQKENI. CDR3 size: 13 residues. The CDR3 DNA reads TGTGCCAGCTCATACCTTACATCGGAGACCCAGTACTTC. It translates to CASSYLTSETQYF.